The source of this T cell receptor (beta chain) is a study of T cells after posttransplantation cyclophosphamide. Assay: immunoSEQ multiplex PCR; the TCRdb copy retains only in-frame clones and omits some. The sample has about 28,000 clones; roughly 89% are singletons. CDR1 and CDR2 from the germline V gene are SGDLS and YYNGEE. The CDR3 has 14 amino acids. Trimming removed 6 bases from V and 4 bases from J, with 14 bases in between. Peripheral blood was collected from the related graft donor on the marrow donation day. For this clone: Antigen: not known.

General observations from the study: TRB clonality was highly associated with recipient CMV seropositivity and reactivation. Later blood repertoires were often dominated by clones from the donor CD8+ memory compartment. Tissue-infiltrating T cells from skin or gut overlapped little with blood T cells.

The TCR originated in a man between 45 and 60 years old. The sequenced material came from PBMCs. The rearrangement links TRBV9 to TRBJ2-1, with D perhaps TRBD1 (5 bases). The CDR3 DNA follows: TGTGCCAGCACCCAGACAGCGTTGTACAATGAGCAGTTCTTC. Amino acid sequence: CASTQTALYNEQFF.